A selection of T cell receptor beta chains follows, all from one sample in a study of blood T cell repertoires in COVID-19. Here immunoSEQ multiplex PCR was the method, and the copy in TCRdb shows in-frame clones only, minus some. This sample has roughly 250,000 clones, with over 80% found just once. Sequences were obtained from PBMCs or T cells enriched from blood (not recorded which). These receptor sequences come from a man aged 50 to 60 who had been exposed to COVID-19. CDR3s include the opening cysteine and the closing phenylalanine or tryptophan. Each record gives: J gene, clone size, CDR3 length, V gene, D gene, CDR3 protein, CDR3 DNA. A D gene is named only where the DNA matches it firmly. Some rows mark clone size as missing; the rest say once, few, many or name a class of expanded clone.

J: TRBJ1-1; size: NA; length: 16; V: TRBV18; D: TRBD1; CDR3: CASSLGTGRSTGEAFF; DNA: TGTGCCAGCTCCCTAGGGACAGGGCGCTCAACAGGTGAAGCTTTCTTT
J: TRBJ1-1; size: NA; length: 14; V: TRBV21-1; D: NA; CDR3: CASSRLTGKTEAFF; DNA: TGTGCCAGCAGCAGATTGACAGGGAAGACTGAAGCTTTCTTT
J: TRBJ2-4; size: NA; length: 20; V: TRBV18; D: TRBD2; CDR3: CASSLLAGGPPPPRENIQYF; DNA: TGTGCCAGCTCCTTATTAGCGGGGGGGCCGCCGCCCCCCAGGGAAAACATTCAGTACTTC
J: TRBJ1-2; size: NA; length: 15; V: TRBV15; D: TRBD1; CDR3: CATSRDGDSNYGYTF; DNA: TGTGCCACCAGCAGAGATGGGGACAGCAACTATGGCTACACCTTC
J: TRBJ1-3; size: NA; length: 20; V: TRBV18; D: TRBD1; CDR3: CASSPTGTGQAGFSGNTIYF; DNA: TGTGCCAGCTCACCAACCGGGACAGGTCAGGCGGGCTTCTCTGGAAACACCATATATTTT
J: TRBJ1-5; size: once; length: 13; V: TRBV15; D: NA; CDR3: CATSRDRGQPQHF; DNA: TGTGCCACCAGCAGAGATAGGGGTCAGCCCCAGCATTTT
J: TRBJ2-1; size: few; length: 12; V: TRBV3-1/TRBV3-2; D: NA; CDR3: CASSHGRNEQFF; DNA: TGTGCCAGCAGCCATGGGAGGAATGAGCAGTTCTTC
J: TRBJ1-4; size: NA; length: 15; V: TRBV5-1; D: NA; CDR3: CASSLAGRPGEKLFF; DNA: TGCGCCAGCAGCTTGGCCGGGAGACCGGGGGAAAAACTGTTTTTT
J: TRBJ2-7; size: NA; length: 11; V: TRBV12-3/TRBV12-4; D: NA; CDR3: CASTSSYEQYF; DNA: TGTGCCAGCACTAGCTCCTACGAGCAGTACTTC
J: TRBJ1-2; size: NA; length: 13; V: TRBV27; D: NA; CDR3: CASRYLRGYGYTF; DNA: TGTGCCAGCAGATACCTCCGGGGGTATGGCTACACCTTC
J: TRBJ1-2; size: NA; length: 16; V: TRBV15; D: NA; CDR3: CATSREGGRLTYGYTF; DNA: TGTGCCACCAGCAGGGAAGGGGGAAGGTTGACCTATGGCTACACCTTC